These 28 T cell receptor beta chains were sequenced from one sample in a study of CXCR3-negative and CXCR3-positive naive CD8 T cells. Through 5' RACE with UMI labels, the TRB cDNA libraries were prepared. TCRdb reanalyzed the 5' RACE reads, giving one entry per CDR3 protein sequence and no DNA. The sample table sets out approximately 62,000 distinct CDR3 sequences. Sequenced sample: naive CXCR3- CD8+ T cells from blood. The subset denotes: CD45RO-CCR7+CD27+CD95- naive CD8+ T cells lacking CXCR3 (TNR3-). The receptors shown here come from a human donor in good health. Some clones in this sample may be carry-over from other donors' samples.

The V gene is TRBV6-5, the J gene TRBJ2-5. This CDR3 has 13 amino acids. Germline lookup yields CDR1 MNHEY and CDR2 SVGAGI. The chain's CDR3 is CASSYSIVVTQYF.

The gene calls are TRBV20-1 and TRBJ1-6. This CDR3 is built from 15 residues. The V gene's germline CDR1 is DFQATT and CDR2 SNEGSKA (reference sequence). The CDR3 reads CSARAREDGYSPLHF.

V and J are TRBV12-5 and TRBJ2-7. In germline, CDR1 is LGHNT, CDR2 FRNRAP. The CDR3 contains 17 residues. The CDR3 loop reads CASGLGFQGPFSYEQYF.

This chain joins TRBV7-3 and TRBJ1-1. The CDR3 contains 13 residues. Germline V gene data show CDR1 as SGHTA and CDR2 as FQGTGA. The CDR3 spells CASSPAFGTEAFF.

The chain couples TRBV29-1 to TRBJ2-7; the D gene TCRdb calls, TRBD1, cannot be checked with no DNA. This CDR3 is built from 13 residues. CDR1 SQVTM and CDR2 ANQGSEA come from the germline V gene. The CDR3 reads CSVEQGEGNEQYF.

The V gene is TRBV30, the J gene TRBJ2-5. Germline loops: CDR1 GTSNPN, CDR2 SVGIG (reference sequence). The CDR3 runs 15 residues. This CDR3 reads CAWSVTGGTQETQYF.

The chain links TRBV25-1 to TRBJ2-1; TCRdb picks TRBD2, but there is no DNA to check that call. The CDR3 runs 14 residues. Looked up from germline, CDR1 is MGHDK and CDR2 is SYGVNS. The CDR3 spells CATRLAGPYNEQFF.

The rearrangement joins TRBV7-9 to TRBJ2-7; no DNA is available, so the TRBD1 call from TCRdb remains unchecked. The length of the CDR3 is 18 residues. CDR1 is SEHNR, CDR2 FQNEAQ, per germline (reference sequence). The CDR3 sequence is CASSPSVLQDSLVYEQYF.

The V call is TRBV12-3 or TRBV12-4, the J call TRBJ2-7; TCRdb names TRBD1, which stays unverified in the absence of DNA. This CDR3 contains 15 residues. CDR3 in amino acids: CASSVMGTDNSEQYF.

The rearrangement joins TRBV7-2 to TRBJ2-5; TCRdb picks TRBD2, but there is no DNA to check that call. CDR3 length: 16 amino acids. Looked up from germline, CDR1 is SGHTA and CDR2 is FQGNSA. The CDR3 is CASSLVSGGAGETQYF. Full variable domain (missing parts from reference TRBV7-2 and TRBJ2-5): GAGVSQSPSNKVTEKGKDVELRCDPISGHTALYWYRQSLGQGLEFLIYFQGNSAPDKSGLPSDRFSAERTGGSVSTLTIQRTQQEDSAVYLCASSLVSGGAGETQYFGPGTRLLVL.

The V and J genes are TRBV7-8 and TRBJ2-5; TCRdb picks TRBD2, but there is no DNA to check that call. The germline V gene has CDR1 SGHVS and CDR2 FQNEAQ. The CDR3 consists of 18 residues. The CDR3 sequence: CASSLLGDRQGGVGTQYF.

The chain employs TRBV29-1 and TRBJ1-2; TCRdb indicates TRBD1, and absent DNA this call remains unverified. This CDR3 comprises 14 residues. Germline V lookup: CDR1 SQVTM, CDR2 ANQGSEA. This CDR3 is CSVEGGDRLDGYTF. Together with reference TRBV29-1 and TRBJ1-2, the CDR3 gives the full variable domain: SAVISQKPSRDICQRGTSLTIQCQVDSQVTMMFWYRQQPGQSLTLIATANQGSEATYESGFVIDKFPISRPNLTFSTLTVSNMSPEDSSIYLCSVEGGDRLDGYTFGSGTRLTVV.

The V gene is TRBV28, the J gene TRBJ2-7; TCRdb returns TRBD1, unconfirmable since there is no DNA. From germline, CDR1 is MDHEN and CDR2 SYDVKM. The CDR3 covers 13 residues. CDR3 amino acids: CASSLQGVREQYF.

The CDR3 sequence: CASSRGPDPGENNEQFF. This chain connects TRBV28 to TRBJ2-1; TCRdb picks TRBD1, but there is no DNA to check that call. The CDR3 extends over 17 amino acids. Per germline, CDR1 MDHEN and CDR2 SYDVKM.

The chain uses TRBV7-9 and TRBJ2-2. This CDR3 comprises 12 residues. Germline V gene lookup returns CDR1 SEHNR and CDR2 FQNEAQ (reference sequence). This CDR3 reads CASSVLVGELFF.

The chain recombines TRBV28 with TRBJ2-7. This CDR3 spans 13 amino acids. CDR1 is MDHEN and CDR2 is SYDVKM in the germline V gene. The CDR3 protein is CASSLYNSYEQYF.

The chain carries TRBV4-3 and TRBJ1-2; TCRdb designates TRBD1, a call that cannot be tested without DNA. Germline assignment: CDR1 LGHNA and CDR2 YSLEER. The CDR3 spans 15 residues. The CDR3 loop reads CASSQEDQGSNGYTF.

The chain joins TRBV6-4 to TRBJ2-3. In germline, CDR1 is MRHNA, CDR2 SNTAGT. There are 13 residues in the CDR3. The CDR3: CASSDMFADTQYF.

This chain uses TRBV28 with TRBJ2-1; TCRdb gives TRBD2 as the D gene, but with no DNA this cannot be confirmed. The CDR3 contains 13 residues. CDR1 MDHEN and CDR2 SYDVKM come from the germline V gene. The CDR3 sequence: CASSPPLRTEQFF.

The chain carries TRBV28 and TRBJ1-1; checking the TCRdb D call of TRBD1 is not possible without DNA. CDR1 and CDR2 from the germline V gene are MDHEN and SYDVKM. The CDR3 runs 13 residues. This chain's CDR3 is CASSWTGPSEAFF.

The rearrangement joins TRBV5-6 to TRBJ2-7; TCRdb gives TRBD1 as the D gene, but with no DNA this cannot be confirmed. Per the germline V gene, CDR1 is SGHDT and CDR2 is YYEEEE. This CDR3 contains 14 residues. CDR3 protein: CASSPGQTLRGQYF.

The V call is TRBV6-5, the J call TRBJ1-3. This CDR3 region has 15 residues. CDR1 MNHEY and CDR2 SVGAGI come from the germline V gene. The CDR3 is CASSYGLSLGNTIYF.

The rearrangement uses TRBV18 and TRBJ2-3. CDR3 length equals 16 residues. The germline CDR1 and CDR2 sequences are KGHSH and LQKENI. CDR3 loop: CASSPPDRMGTDTQYF.

The chain links TRBV11-3 to TRBJ2-5. The germline V gene encodes CDR1 SGHNT and CDR2 YENEEA. This CDR3 region has 15 residues. CDR3 amino acids: CASSLVAALGETQYF.

V and J are TRBV7-9 and TRBJ1-1; the D call of TRBD1 rests on TCRdb alone, since no DNA is present to check it. CDR1 SEHNR and CDR2 FQNEAQ come from the germline V gene (reference sequence). This CDR3 region has 14 residues. The CDR3 loop reads CASGQVLMNTEAFF.

The V call is TRBV7-2, the J call TRBJ2-3. This CDR3 has 15 amino acids. Germline lookup yields CDR1 SGHTA and CDR2 FQGNSA. The CDR3 loop is CASSSTGSYTDTQYF.

The chain links TRBV20-1 to TRBJ2-1; the TCRdb D gene call, TRBD2, has no DNA to confirm it. The CDR3 loop spans 15 amino acids. Germline V gives CDR1 DFQATT, CDR2 SNEGSKA (reference sequence). The CDR3 here is CSAKNLAASYNEQFF.

The V and J genes are TRBV21-1 and TRBJ1-6; TCRdb returns TRBD1, unconfirmable since there is no DNA. TRBV21-1 is assigned pseudogene status. The CDR3 sequence is 18 residues long. This CDR3 is CASSTSLRGSSYNSPLHF.